This paragraph covers one T cell receptor (beta chain) sequence. Its antigen is currently unknown. This record belongs to a study of blood T cells in healthy people across ages. V lost 4 bases and J lost 0, with 16 bases in between. Germline CDR1 and CDR2: LGHDT and YNNKEL (reference sequence). The CDR3 spans 16 residues. Overall study findings and caveats: PBMCs were not sorted, which prevented a conclusive comparison of naive versus antigen-experienced cells.

The use of a sample-barcoded 5' primer and a J-beta primer mix characterized a second PCR of roughly 6 to 11 cycles. TCRdb re-derived calls from the 5' RACE reads in MiXCR, one entry per CDR3 protein. The sample yields approximately 810,000 distinct CDR3 sequences, around 30% seen once. The genes are TRBV3-1 and TRBJ2-7; weak D call: TRBD2 (6 bases). Sequencing was performed on blood. The TCR originated in a woman older than 75 in good health. The CDR3 protein is CASSPQLDGSSYEQYF. CDR3 in DNA: TGTGCCAGCAGCCCACAACTCGACGGGAGCTCCTACGAGCAGTACTTC.